This TCR beta chain was profiled in a study of blood T cell repertoires in COVID-19. Looking at the study overall: The United States, Italy and Spain were the sources of the acute and convalescent COVID-19 samples. T cells, B-cell-depleted T cells, or PBMCs provided the cDNA or gDNA that served as material.

The CDR3 contains 13 residues. Losses at the gene ends were 6 bases for V and 7 bases for J; bases not matched to a gene: 6. Original data processing: Using reference gene primer amplification, nucleated cell counts were estimated. The data were produced by immunoSEQ multiplex PCR, yet TCRdb's version contains in-frame clones alone and is incomplete. That table supplies the V and J calls and clone size; D and trimming were determined from the DNA. This sample has some 110,000 clones, with 90% found just once. This clonotype was sampled from a human donor with active COVID-19. The donor label of this sample is uncertain. What was sequenced was peripheral blood. The chain carries TRBV12-3 or TRBV12-4 and TRBJ1-1; 9 bases match TRBD1. The CDR3 nucleotides are TGTGCCAGCAGGGGGACAGGGTATATTGAAGCTTTCTTT. It codes for CASRGTGYIEAFF.